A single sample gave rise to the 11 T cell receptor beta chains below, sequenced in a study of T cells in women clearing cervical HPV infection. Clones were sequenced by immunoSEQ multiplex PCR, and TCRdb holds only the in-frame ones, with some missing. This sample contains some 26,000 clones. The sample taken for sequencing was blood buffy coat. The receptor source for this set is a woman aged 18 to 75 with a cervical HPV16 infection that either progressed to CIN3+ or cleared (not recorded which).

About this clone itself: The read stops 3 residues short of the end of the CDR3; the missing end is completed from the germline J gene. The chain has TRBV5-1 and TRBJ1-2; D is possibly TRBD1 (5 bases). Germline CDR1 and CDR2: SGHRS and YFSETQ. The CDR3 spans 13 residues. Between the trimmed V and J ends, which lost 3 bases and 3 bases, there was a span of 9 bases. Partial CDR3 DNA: TGCGCCAGCAGCTCCAGGGTTGACTATGGC. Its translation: CASSSRVDYG. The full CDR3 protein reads CASSSRVDYGYTF. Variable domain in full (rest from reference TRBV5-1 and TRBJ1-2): KAGVTQTPRYLIKTRGQQVTLSCSPISGHRSVSWYQQTPGQGLQFLFEYFSETQRNKGNFPGRFSGRQFSNSRSEMNVSTLELGDSALYLCASSSRVDYGYTFGSGTRLTVV.

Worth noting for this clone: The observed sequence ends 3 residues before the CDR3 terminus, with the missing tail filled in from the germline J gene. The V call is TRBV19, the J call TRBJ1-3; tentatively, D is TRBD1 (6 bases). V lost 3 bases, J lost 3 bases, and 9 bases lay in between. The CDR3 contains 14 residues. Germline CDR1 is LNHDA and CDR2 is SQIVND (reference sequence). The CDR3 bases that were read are TGTGCCAGTAGTATCAGGGGCGGTGGAAACACC. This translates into CASSIRGGGNT. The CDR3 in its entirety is CASSIRGGGNTIYF.

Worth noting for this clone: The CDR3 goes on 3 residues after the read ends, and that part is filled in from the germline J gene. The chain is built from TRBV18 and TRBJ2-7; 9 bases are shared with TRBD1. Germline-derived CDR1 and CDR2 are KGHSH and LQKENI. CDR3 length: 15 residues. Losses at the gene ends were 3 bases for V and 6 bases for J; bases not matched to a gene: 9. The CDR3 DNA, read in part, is TGTGCCAGCTCACCCCGACAGGGGGGCCAGATCGAG. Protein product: CASSPRQGGQIE. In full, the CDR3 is CASSPRQGGQIEQYF.

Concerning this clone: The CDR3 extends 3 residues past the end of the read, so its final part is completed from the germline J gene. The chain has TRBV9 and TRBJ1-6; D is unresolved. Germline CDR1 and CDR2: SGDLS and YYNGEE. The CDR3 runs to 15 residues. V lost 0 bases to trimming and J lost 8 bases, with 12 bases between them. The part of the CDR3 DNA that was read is TGTGCCAGCAGCGTAGGCGGGAGTACGTATTCACCC. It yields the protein CASSVGGSTYSP. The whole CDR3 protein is CASSVGGSTYSPLHF. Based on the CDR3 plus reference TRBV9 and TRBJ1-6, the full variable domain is DSGVTQTPKHLITATGQRVTLRCSPRSGDLSVYWYQQSLDQGLQFLIQYYNGEERAKGNILERFSAQQFPDLHSELNLSSLELGDSALYFCASSVGGSTYSPLHFGNGTRLTVT.

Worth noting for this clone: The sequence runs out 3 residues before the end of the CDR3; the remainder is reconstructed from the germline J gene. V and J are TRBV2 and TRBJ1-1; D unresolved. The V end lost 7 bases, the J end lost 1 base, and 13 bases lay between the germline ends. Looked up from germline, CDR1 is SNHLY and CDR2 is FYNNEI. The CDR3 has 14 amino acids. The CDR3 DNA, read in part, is TGTGCCAGCAAGCTGCGGGAGGGGAACACTGAA. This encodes CASKLREGNTE. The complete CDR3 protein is CASKLREGNTEAFF.

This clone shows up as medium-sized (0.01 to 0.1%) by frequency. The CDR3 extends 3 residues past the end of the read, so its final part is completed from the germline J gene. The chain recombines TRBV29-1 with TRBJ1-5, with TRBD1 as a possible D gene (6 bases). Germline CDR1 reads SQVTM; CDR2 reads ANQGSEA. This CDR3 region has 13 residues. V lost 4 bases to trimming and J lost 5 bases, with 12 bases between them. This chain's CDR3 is CSVVWTADQPQHF. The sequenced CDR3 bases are TGCAGCGTTGTGTGGACAGCCGATCAGCCC.

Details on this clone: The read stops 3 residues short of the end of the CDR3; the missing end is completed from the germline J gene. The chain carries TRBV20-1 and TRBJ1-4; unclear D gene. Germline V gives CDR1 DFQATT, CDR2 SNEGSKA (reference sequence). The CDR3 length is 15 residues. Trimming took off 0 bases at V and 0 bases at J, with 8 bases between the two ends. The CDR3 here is CSARDATATNEKLFF. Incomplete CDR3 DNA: TGCAGTGCTAGAGATGCGACTGCAACTAATGAAAAA.

The CDR3 here is CASSPRGGDQETQYF. CDR3 bases read: TGTGCCAGCAGCCCAAGGGGGGGAGACCAAGAGACG. The rearrangement links TRBV6-4 to TRBJ2-3, with D maybe TRBD2 (7 bases). The read ends 3 residues early relative to the CDR3; the germline J gene fills the gap. The germline V gene encodes CDR1 MRHNA and CDR2 SNTAGT. The CDR3 loop spans 15 amino acids.

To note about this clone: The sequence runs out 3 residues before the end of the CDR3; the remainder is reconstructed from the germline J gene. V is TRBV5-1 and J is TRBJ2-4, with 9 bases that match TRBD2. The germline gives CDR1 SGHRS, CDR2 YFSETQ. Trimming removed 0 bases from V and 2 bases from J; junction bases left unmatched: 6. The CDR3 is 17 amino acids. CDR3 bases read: TGCGCCAGCAGCTTGGACCGCGGGGGGGCCTCCAAAAACATT. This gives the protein CASSLDRGGASKNI. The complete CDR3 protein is CASSLDRGGASKNIQYF.

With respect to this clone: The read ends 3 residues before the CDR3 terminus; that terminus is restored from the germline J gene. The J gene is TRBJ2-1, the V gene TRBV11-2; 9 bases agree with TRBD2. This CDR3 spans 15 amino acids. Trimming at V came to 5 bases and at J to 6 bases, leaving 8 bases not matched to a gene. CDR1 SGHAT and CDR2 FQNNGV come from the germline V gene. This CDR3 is CASSRPGLAGNEQFF. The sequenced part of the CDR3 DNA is TGTGCCAGCAGCCGACCGGGACTAGCTGGCAATGAG. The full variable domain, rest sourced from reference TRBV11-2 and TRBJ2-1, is EAGVAQSPRYKIIEKRQSVAFWCNPISGHATLYWYQQILGQGPKLLIQFQNNGVVDDSQLPKDRFSAERLKGVDSTLKIQPAKLEDSAVYLCASSRPGLAGNEQFFGPGTRLTVL.

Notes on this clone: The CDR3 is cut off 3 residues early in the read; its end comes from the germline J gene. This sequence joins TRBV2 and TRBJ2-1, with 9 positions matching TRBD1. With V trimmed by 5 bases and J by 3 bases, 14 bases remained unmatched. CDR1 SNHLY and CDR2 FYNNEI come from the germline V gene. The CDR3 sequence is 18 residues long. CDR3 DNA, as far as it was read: TGTGCCAGCAGTTCGGTGGGGACAGGGAGCCGTAGCTACAATGAG. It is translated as CASSSVGTGSRSYNE. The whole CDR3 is CASSSVGTGSRSYNEQFF.